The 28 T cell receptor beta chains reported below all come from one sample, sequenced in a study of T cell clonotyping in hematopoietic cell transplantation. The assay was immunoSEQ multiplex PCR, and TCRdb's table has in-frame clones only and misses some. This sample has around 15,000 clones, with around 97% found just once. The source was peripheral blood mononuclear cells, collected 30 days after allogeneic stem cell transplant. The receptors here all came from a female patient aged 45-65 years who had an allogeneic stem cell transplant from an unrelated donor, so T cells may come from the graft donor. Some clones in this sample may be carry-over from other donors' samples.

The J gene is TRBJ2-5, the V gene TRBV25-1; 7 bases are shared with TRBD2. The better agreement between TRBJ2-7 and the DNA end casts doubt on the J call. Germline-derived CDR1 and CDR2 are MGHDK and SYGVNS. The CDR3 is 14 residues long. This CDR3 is CASSDGGGSYEQYF. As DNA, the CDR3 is TGTGCCAGCAGTGATGGGGGGGGCTCCTACGAGCAGTACTTC.

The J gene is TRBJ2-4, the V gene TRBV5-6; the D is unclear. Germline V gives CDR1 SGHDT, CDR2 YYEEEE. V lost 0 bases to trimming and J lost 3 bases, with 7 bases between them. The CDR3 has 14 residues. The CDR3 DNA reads TGTGCCAGCAGCTTGGCAGTGAACAAAAACATTCAGTACTTC. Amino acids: CASSLAVNKNIQYF. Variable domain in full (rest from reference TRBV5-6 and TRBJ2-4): DAGVTQSPTHLIKTRGQQVTLRCSPKSGHDTVSWYQQALGQGPQFIFQYYEEEERQRGNFPDRFSGHQFPNYSSELNVNALLLGDSALYLCASSLAVNKNIQYFGAGTRLSVL.

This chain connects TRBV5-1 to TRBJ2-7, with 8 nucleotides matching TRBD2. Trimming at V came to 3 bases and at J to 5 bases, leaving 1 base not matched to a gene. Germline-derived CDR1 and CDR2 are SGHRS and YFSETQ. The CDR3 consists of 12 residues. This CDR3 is CASSSGGDEQYF. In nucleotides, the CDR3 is TGCGCCAGCAGCTCCGGGGGGGACGAGCAGTACTTC.

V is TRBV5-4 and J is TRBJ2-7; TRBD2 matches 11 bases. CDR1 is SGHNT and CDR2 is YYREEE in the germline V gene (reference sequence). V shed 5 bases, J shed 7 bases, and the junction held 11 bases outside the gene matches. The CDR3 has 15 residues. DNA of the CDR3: TGTGCCAGCAGTCCTGTGACTAGCGGGGTGTGGGAGCAGTACTTC. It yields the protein CASSPVTSGVWEQYF.

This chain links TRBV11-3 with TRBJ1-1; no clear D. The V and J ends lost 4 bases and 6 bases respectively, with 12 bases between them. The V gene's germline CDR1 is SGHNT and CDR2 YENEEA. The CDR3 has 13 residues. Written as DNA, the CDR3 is TGTGCCAGCAGCTCAACCCCGGTTGCTGAAGCTTTCTTT. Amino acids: CASSSTPVAEAFF.

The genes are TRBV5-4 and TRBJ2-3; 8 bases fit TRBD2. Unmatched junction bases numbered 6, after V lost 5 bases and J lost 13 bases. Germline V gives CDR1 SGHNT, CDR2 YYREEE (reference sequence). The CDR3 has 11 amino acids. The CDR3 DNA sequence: TGTGCCAGCAGGCAGCGGGGGAGGAAGTATTTT. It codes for CASRQRGRKYF.

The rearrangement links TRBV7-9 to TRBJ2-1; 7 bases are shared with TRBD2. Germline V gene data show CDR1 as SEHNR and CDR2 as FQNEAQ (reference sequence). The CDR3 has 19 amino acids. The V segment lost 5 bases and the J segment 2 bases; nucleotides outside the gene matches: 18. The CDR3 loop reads CASSPSRVSGALTYNEQFF. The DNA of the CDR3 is TGTGCCAGCAGCCCTAGTCGCGTGAGCGGGGCCCTTACCTACAATGAGCAGTTCTTC.

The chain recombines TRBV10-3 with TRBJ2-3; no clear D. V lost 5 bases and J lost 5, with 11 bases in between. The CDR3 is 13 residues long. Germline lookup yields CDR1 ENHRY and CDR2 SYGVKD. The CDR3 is CAISLAGVDTQYF. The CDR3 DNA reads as TGTGCCATCAGTTTGGCAGGCGTAGATACGCAGTATTTT.

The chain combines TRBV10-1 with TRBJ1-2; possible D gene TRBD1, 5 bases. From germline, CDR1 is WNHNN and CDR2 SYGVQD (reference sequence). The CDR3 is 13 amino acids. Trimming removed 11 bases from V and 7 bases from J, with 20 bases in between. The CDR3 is CADDWGGAVGYTF. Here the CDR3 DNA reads TGCGCCGACGATTGGGGGGGTGCGGTTGGCTACACCTTC.

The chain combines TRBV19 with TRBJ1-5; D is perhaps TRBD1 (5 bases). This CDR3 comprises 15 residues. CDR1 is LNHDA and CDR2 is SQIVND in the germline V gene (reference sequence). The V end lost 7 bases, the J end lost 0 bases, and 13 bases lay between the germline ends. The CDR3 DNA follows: TGTGCCAGTACTTGGGGCAGGGCTAGCAATCAGCCCCAGCATTTT. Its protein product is CASTWGRASNQPQHF.

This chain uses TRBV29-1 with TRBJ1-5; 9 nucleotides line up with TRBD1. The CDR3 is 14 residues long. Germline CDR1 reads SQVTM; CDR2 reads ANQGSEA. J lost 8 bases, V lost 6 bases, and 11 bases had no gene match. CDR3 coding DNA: TGCAGCGTCGGAACAGGGGGCATTGGGAAGCCCCAGCATTTT. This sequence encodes CSVGTGGIGKPQHF. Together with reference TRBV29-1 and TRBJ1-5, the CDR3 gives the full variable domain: SAVISQKPSRDICQRGTSLTIQCQVDSQVTMMFWYRQQPGQSLTLIATANQGSEATYESGFVIDKFPISRPNLTFSTLTVSNMSPEDSSIYLCSVGTGGIGKPQHFGDGTRLSIL.

The CDR3 bases are TGTGCCAGCTCGCCCACCCTCACAGACTATGGCTACACCTTC. Translated: CASSPTLTDYGYTF. The chain uses TRBV18 and TRBJ1-2; D uncertain. V was pared by 6 bases and J by 3 bases, with 14 bases between. The germline V gene has CDR1 KGHSH and CDR2 LQKENI. The CDR3 totals 14 residues.

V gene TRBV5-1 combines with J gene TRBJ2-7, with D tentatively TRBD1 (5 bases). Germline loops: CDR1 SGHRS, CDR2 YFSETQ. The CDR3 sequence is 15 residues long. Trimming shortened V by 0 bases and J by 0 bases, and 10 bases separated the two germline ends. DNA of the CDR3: TGCGCCAGCAGCTTGGCAGGGCTCAGCTCCTACGAGCAGTACTTC. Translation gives CASSLAGLSSYEQYF.

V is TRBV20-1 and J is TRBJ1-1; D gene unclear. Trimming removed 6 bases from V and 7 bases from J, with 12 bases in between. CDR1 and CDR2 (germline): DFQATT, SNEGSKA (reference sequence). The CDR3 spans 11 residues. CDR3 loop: CSAVPGFEAFF. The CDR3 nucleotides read TGCAGTGCAGTGCCGGGGTTTGAAGCTTTCTTT.

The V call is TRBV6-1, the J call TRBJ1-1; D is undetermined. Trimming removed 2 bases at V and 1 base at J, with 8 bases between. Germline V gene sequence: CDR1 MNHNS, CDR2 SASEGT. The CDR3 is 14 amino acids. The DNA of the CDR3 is TGTGCCAGCAGTGAATTTGGACCGAACACTGAAGCTTTCTTT. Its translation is CASSEFGPNTEAFF.

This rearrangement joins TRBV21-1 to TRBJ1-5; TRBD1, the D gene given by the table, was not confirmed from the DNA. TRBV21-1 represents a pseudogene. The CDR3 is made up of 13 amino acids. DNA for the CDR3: TGTGCCAGCTATCGACAGGGGAATCAGCCCCAGCATTTT. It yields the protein CASYRQGNQPQHF.

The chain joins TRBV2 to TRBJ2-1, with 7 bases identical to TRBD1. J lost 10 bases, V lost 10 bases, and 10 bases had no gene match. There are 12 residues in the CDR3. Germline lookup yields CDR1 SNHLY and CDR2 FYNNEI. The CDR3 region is CANLNLRGEQFF. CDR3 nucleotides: TGTGCCAACCTGAATCTCAGGGGGGAGCAGTTCTTC.

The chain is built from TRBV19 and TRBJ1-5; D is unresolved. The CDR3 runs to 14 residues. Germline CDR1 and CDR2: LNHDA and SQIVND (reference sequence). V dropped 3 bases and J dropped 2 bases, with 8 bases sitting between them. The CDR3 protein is CASSIPQRNQPQHF. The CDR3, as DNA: TGTGCCAGTAGTATCCCTCAGCGCAATCAGCCCCAGCATTTT.

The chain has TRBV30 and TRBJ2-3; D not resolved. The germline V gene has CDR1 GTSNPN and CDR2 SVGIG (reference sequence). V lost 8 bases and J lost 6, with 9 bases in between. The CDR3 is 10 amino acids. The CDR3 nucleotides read TGTGCCCAAGGCCGGGATACGCAGTATTTT. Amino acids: CAQGRDTQYF.

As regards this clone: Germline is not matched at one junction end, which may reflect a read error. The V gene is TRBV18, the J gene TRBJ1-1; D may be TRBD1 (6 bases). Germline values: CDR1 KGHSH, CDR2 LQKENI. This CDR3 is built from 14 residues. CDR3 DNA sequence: TGTGCCAGCTCACGGGACACCCAGAACGCTGAAGCTTTCTTT. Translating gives CASSRDTQNAEAFF.

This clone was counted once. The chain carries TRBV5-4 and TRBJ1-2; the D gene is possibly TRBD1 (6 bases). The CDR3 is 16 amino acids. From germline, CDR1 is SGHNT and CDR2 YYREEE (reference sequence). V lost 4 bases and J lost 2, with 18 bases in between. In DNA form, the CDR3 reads TGTGCCAGCAGCCCGCCCTGGCAGGGGCGGAACTATGGCTACACCTTC. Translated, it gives CASSPPWQGRNYGYTF.

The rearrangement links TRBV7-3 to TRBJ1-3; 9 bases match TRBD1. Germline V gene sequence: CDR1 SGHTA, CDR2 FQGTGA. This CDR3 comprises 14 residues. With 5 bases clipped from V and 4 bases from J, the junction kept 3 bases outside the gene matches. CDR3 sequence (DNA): TGTGCCAGCAGCCCGGGACAGGGAGGAAACACCATATATTTT. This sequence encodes CASSPGQGGNTIYF.

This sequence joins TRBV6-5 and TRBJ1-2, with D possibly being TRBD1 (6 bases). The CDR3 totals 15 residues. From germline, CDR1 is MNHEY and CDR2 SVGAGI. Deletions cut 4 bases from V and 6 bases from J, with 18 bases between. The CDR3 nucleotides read TGTGCCAGCAGTTCGTCCGCGCGGGGGCGGCATGGCTACACCTTC. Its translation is CASSSSARGRHGYTF.

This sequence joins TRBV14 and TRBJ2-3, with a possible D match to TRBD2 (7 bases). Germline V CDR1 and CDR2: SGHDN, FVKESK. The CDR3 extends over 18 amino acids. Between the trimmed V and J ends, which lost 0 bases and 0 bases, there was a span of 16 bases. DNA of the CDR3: TGTGCCAGCAGCCAAGATCTCCGGGGGGCGTCTAGCACAGATACGCAGTATTTT. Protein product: CASSQDLRGASSTDTQYF.

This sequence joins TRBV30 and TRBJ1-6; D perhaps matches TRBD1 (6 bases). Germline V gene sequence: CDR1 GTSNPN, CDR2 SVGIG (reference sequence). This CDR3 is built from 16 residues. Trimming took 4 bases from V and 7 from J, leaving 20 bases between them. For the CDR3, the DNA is TGTGCCTGGATCCATCACCTGGACAGACGAAATTCACCCCTCCACTTT. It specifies CAWIHHLDRRNSPLHF.

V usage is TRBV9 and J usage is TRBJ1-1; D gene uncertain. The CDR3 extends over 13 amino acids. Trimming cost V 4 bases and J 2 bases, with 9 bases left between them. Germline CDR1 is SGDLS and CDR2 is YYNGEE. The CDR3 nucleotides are TGTGCCAGCAGCTCCACGGACAACACTGAAGCTTTCTTT. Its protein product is CASSSTDNTEAFF.

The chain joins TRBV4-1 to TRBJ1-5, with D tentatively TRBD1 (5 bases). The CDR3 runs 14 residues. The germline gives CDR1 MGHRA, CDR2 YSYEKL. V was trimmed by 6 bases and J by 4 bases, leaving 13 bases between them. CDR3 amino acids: CASSIGGGNQPQHF. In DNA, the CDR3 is TGCGCCAGCAGTATCGGGGGTGGGAATCAGCCCCAGCATTTT.

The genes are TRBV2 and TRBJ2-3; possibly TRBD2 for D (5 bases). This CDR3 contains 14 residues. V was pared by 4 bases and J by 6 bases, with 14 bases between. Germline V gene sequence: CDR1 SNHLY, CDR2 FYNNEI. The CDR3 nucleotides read TGTGCCAGCAGTGGAGGAATAGCGAGGGATACGCAGTATTTT. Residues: CASSGGIARDTQYF.